The following is a T cell receptor beta chain sequence with its context. These data originate in a study of tumor and adjacent non-tumor tissue in lung cancer. As for the study in general: Patients were aged roughly 30 to 76, approximately ten men and roughly 5 women, stage I to III.

The CDR3 has 11 amino acids. TCRbeta libraries were built with three rounds of nested PCR, modified from ARM-PCR. MiXCR, applied by TCRdb to the multiplex PCR reads, yields one record per CDR3 protein. The sample records more than 75,000 distinct CDR3 sequences, 75% to 85% being singletons. No cell sorting was done before RNA was extracted from the tissue. Distant lung tissue was collected more than 3 cm away from the tumor edge. The clonotype was recovered from a man aged 60-69 years with small cell lung cancer. This chain connects TRBV12-3 or TRBV12-4 to TRBJ1-1, with 8 nucleotides matching TRBD1. Sequencing was carried out using distant non-tumor lung tissue. In nucleotides, the CDR3 is TGTACCAACAGGCGGACAGGGGAAGCTTTCTTT. Its protein product is CTNRRTGEAFF.